Listed below are T cell receptor beta chains from one sample, sequenced in a study of cytomegalovirus exposure and HLA in healthy donors. The protocol was immunoSEQ multiplex PCR, while the TCRdb copy is restricted to in-frame clones and leaves out a portion. The data show approximately 110,000 clones, with more than 60% seen just once and roughly 5.7% held by the top ten. The sample consisted of PBMCs. The receptors stem from a male donor in good health and CMV-seronegative. Both conserved end residues are part of each CDR3. The D gene is left open where the match is weak. The size of a clone is reported for some rows only, either as once, few or many, or as a class for expanded clones.

j_call d_call v_call cdr3_length clone_size cdr3_aa cdr3_nt
TRBJ2-2 TRBD1 TRBV2 15 . CASSTGGVNTGELFF TGTGCCAGCAGCACAGGGGGCGTTAACACCGGGGAGCTGTTTTTT
TRBJ2-1 . TRBV5-8 12 . CASSAETSIQFF TGTGCCAGCAGCGCCGAGACTAGTATTCAGTTCTTC
TRBJ2-7 TRBD2 TRBV6-5 15 few CASTPGGGRSYEQYF TGTGCCAGCACCCCCGGCGGCGGGAGGTCCTACGAGCAGTACTTC
TRBJ2-7 TRBD1 TRBV29-1 11 . CSVGQGDEQYF TGCAGCGTGGGACAGGGCGACGAGCAGTACTTC
TRBJ1-1 TRBD1 TRBV28 14 . CAGKTGGLKTEAFF TGTGCCGGCAAGACAGGGGGCCTTAAGACTGAAGCTTTCTTT
TRBJ2-7 TRBD1 TRBV18 19 . CASSPGGGLTGAPIYEQYF TGTGCCAGCTCACCTGGTGGGGGACTGACAGGGGCCCCTATCTACGAGCAGTACTTC
TRBJ2-3 TRBD1 TRBV28 14 . CASRDRGRADTQYF TGTGCCAGCCGAGACAGGGGGCGAGCAGATACGCAGTATTTT
TRBJ2-7 . TRBV5-8 11 . CASSFSSEQYF TGTGCCAGCAGCTTTTCCTCGGAGCAGTACTTC
TRBJ2-7 . TRBV9 13 . CASSVEGRTEQYF TGTGCCAGCAGCGTAGAGGGGAGGACAGAGCAGTACTTC
TRBJ2-1 . TRBV2 13 . CASSESLYNEQFF TGTGCCAGCAGTGAAAGCCTTTATAATGAGCAGTTCTTC
TRBJ2-7 TRBD1 TRBV30 14 . CADLKTGSTYEQYF TGTGCCGACTTAAAGACAGGGTCCACCTACGAGCAGTACTTC
TRBJ1-5 TRBD1 TRBV27 14 . CASSLMGTGTAQHF TGTGCCAGCAGCCTTATGGGGACAGGGACAGCCCAGCATTTT
TRBJ2-7 . TRBV5-8 13 . CAGSEQGSYEQYF TGTGCCGGCAGCGAGCAGGGATCCTACGAGCAGTACTTC
TRBJ2-2 TRBD1 TRBV4-1 20 few CASTRWGSNRGKSDTGELFF TGCGCCAGCACCCGCTGGGGCTCCAACAGGGGAAAGTCGGACACCGGGGAGCTGTTTTTT
TRBJ2-7 TRBD1 TRBV9 16 . CASSVGGGQEPYEQYF TGTGCCAGCAGCGTAGGAGGGGGCCAGGAGCCCTACGAGCAGTACTTC
TRBJ1-5 TRBD1 TRBV28 16 few CASNSGTGGSNQPQHF TGTGCCAGCAACTCCGGGACAGGGGGAAGCAATCAGCCCCAGCATTTT
TRBJ2-1 TRBD2 TRBV5-1 15 . CASSWGTSGNNEQFF TGCGCCAGCAGCTGGGGGACTAGCGGTAACAATGAGCAGTTCTTC
TRBJ2-7 . TRBV27 14 . CASRRTGQAYEQYF TGTGCCAGCAGGAGAACAGGACAAGCCTACGAGCAGTACTTC
TRBJ2-7 TRBD2 TRBV4-1 19 . CASSQAPRLAGGFSYEQYF TGCGCCAGCAGCCAAGCCCCTAGACTAGCGGGAGGATTTTCTTACGAGCAGTACTTC
TRBJ2-4 . TRBV11-3 17 . CASSLDTNVRGSDIQYF TGTGCCAGCAGCTTAGATACAAATGTAAGAGGTTCGGACATTCAGTACTTC
TRBJ2-2 TRBD2 TRBV14 16 once CASSHTSGRSTGELFF TGTGCCAGCAGCCATACTAGCGGGAGAAGCACCGGGGAGCTGTTTTTT
TRBJ2-3 . TRBV7-2 15 . CASSSWRGSTDTQYF TGTGCCAGCAGCTCATGGCGGGGTAGCACAGATACGCAGTATTTT
TRBJ2-2 TRBD2 TRBV5-1 19 . CASSSTLKLAGGDTGELFF TGCGCCAGCAGCTCGACCCTTAAACTAGCGGGAGGCGACACCGGGGAGCTGTTTTTT
TRBJ2-1 TRBD2 TRBV5-4 16 . CASSISSGTLYNEQFF TGTGCCAGCAGCATATCCAGCGGGACCCTCTACAATGAGCAGTTCTTC
TRBJ2-7 TRBD2 TRBV9 17 . CASSLSAGRGTSYEQYF TGTGCCAGCAGCCTCTCAGCGGGGCGTGGAACCTCCTACGAGCAGTACTTC
TRBJ1-4 TRBD1 TRBV6-1 14 few CATRRTGTNEKLFF TGTGCCACGAGAAGGACAGGAACTAATGAAAAACTGTTTTTT
TRBJ2-2 . TRBV28 14 few CASRVGLLTGELFF TGTGCCAGCAGGGTCGGACTTTTAACCGGGGAGCTGTTTTTT
TRBJ2-1 . TRBV30 14 once CACSRLVGPNEQFF TGTGCCTGTAGCCGACTAGTGGGGCCCAATGAGCAGTTCTTC
TRBJ1-5 TRBD1 TRBV18 14 . CASSIQGGNQPQHF TGTGCCAGCTCCATACAGGGGGGCAATCAGCCCCAGCATTTT
TRBJ1-1 . TRBV7-9 17 once CASAMGGRPLKNTEAFF TGTGCCAGCGCCATGGGGGGACGGCCGCTTAAAAACACTGAAGCTTTCTTT
TRBJ1-1 TRBD1 TRBV19 13 . CASRTGANTEAFF TGTGCCAGTAGGACAGGGGCGAACACTGAAGCTTTCTTT
TRBJ1-5 . TRBV7-9 16 . CASSSPNAIRNQPQHF TGTGCCAGCAGCTCCCCAAATGCGATACGGAATCAGCCCCAGCATTTT
TRBJ1-1 . TRBV19 14 . CATQGLWGDDKAFF TGTGCCACCCAAGGGCTGTGGGGAGACGATAAAGCTTTCTTT
TRBJ2-5 TRBD2 TRBV2 15 . CASSEASGSFETQYF TGTGCCAGCAGTGAAGCTAGCGGGAGTTTTGAGACCCAGTACTTC
TRBJ1-5 . TRBV6-1 13 . CASRSGPNQPQHF TGTGCCAGCAGGTCGGGTCCCAATCAGCCCCAGCATTTT
TRBJ1-5 . TRBV6-1 18 . CASSGKGSITGDGQPQHF TGTGCCAGCAGTGGTAAAGGGTCAATAACGGGGGATGGTCAGCCCCAGCATTTT